The present entry profiles one TCR beta chain with its context. V gave up 5 bases and J gave up 1 base; unmatched junction bases: 4. The CDR3 covers 14 residues. The germline V gene has CDR1 MNHEY and CDR2 SMNVEV (reference sequence). This record belongs to a study of blood T cell repertoires in COVID-19. In the study overall: PBMCs, B-cell-depleted T cells, or T cells were the source of the cDNA or gDNA that made up the material.

Authors' processing steps: Using reference gene primer amplification, nucleated cell counts were estimated. Clones were sequenced by immunoSEQ multiplex PCR, and TCRdb holds only the in-frame ones, with some missing. D and trimming were read from the DNA, whereas the V and J calls and clone size are those reported in that table. Of approximately 210,000 clones detected, around nine tenths appear once; the ten largest clones hold 3.5% to 4.5%. The TCR comes from a human donor in a cohort sampled during active COVID-19. Sequences were obtained from peripheral blood. This chain connects TRBV27 to TRBJ2-5; 7 bases are shared with TRBD2. CDR3 amino acids: CASSVGGGQETQYF. DNA of the CDR3: TGTGCCAGCAGTGTGGGGGGGGGCCAAGAGACCCAGTACTTC.